Following are 21 T cell receptor beta chains from one sample sequenced in a study of vaccination effects on CD4 cells after COVID-19. Before sequencing, viral peptide pools were used by the ViraFEST assay to expand antigen-specific CD4+ T cells. Investigators separated out CD4+ T cells once 9 to 11 days of culture had passed. Their SARS-CoV-2 infection, verified by PCR, occurred between March and December 2020. Their antigens remain unidentified. TCRdb keeps only in-frame clones here, not all; method: immunoSEQ multiplex PCR. The sample holds 20,000 to 25,000 clones, 74% seen once. Here the sequenced sample was CD4+ T cells from PBMCs cultured with a peptide pool, taken before COVID-19 vaccination. The receptors come from a human donor who had a prior SARS-CoV-2 infection.

The gene calls are TRBV24-1 and TRBJ2-1; D not resolved. Germline values: CDR1 KGHDR, CDR2 SFDVKD. Trimming took off 4 bases at V and 12 bases at J, with 15 bases between the two ends. CDR3 size: 13 residues. The chain's CDR3 is CATSENVSPRQFF. The DNA for the CDR3 is TGTGCCACCAGTGAGAATGTTAGCCCTCGGCAGTTCTTC.

The V gene is TRBV24-1, the J gene TRBJ2-5; D not certain. V was shortened by 2 bases and J by 2 bases, with 8 bases between the two germline ends. CDR3 length equals 14 residues. Per germline, CDR1 KGHDR and CDR2 SFDVKD. In DNA form, the CDR3 reads TGTGCCACCAGTGATTCGACTGAACAAGAGACCCAGTACTTC. It is translated as CATSDSTEQETQYF.

The chain is built from TRBV7-8 and TRBJ2-7, with 8 nucleotides matching TRBD2. After removal of 2 bases from V and 4 bases from J, the junction contained 1 base not matched to a gene. The CDR3 has 13 amino acids. Germline assignment: CDR1 SGHVS and CDR2 FQNEAQ. The CDR3 DNA reads as TGTGCCAGCAGCTTATTAGCGGGGTACGAGCAGTACTTC. Translated, it gives CASSLLAGYEQYF. The variable domain in full, completed from reference TRBV7-8 and TRBJ2-7, reads GAGVSQSPRYKVAKRGQDVALRCDPISGHVSLFWYQQALGQGPEFLTYFQNEAQLDKSGLPSDRFFAERPEGSVSTLKIQRTQQEDSAVYLCASSLLAGYEQYFGPGTRLTVT.

This clone was seen only a few times. Here the CDR3 DNA reads TGTGCCAGCAGCCGACTGACAGGGGAGGATGGCTACACCTTC. The encoded protein is CASSRLTGEDGYTF. This chain joins TRBV6-5 and TRBJ1-2, with TRBD1 identical over 8 bases. V lost 6 bases and J lost 6; bases outside the gene matches: 9. The CDR3 extends over 14 amino acids. CDR1 and CDR2 (germline): MNHEY, SVGAGI.

V and J are TRBV9 and TRBJ2-3, with 9 bases lining up with TRBD1. This CDR3 contains 18 residues. The junction had 12 bases not matched to a gene; V was cut back by 2 bases and J by 2 bases. Germline CDR1 and CDR2: SGDLS and YYNGEE. CDR3 in DNA: TGTGCCAGCAGCGTTGAACCAGGGACAGGGAGATACACAGATACGCAGTATTTT. Its protein is CASSVEPGTGRYTDTQYF.

CDR3 DNA: TGTGCCAGCAGTTACTCGCTCAGCACAGATACGCAGTATTTT. It encodes CASSYSLSTDTQYF. The chain combines TRBV6-5 with TRBJ2-3; D not certain. The CDR3 length is 14 residues. Looked up from germline, CDR1 is MNHEY and CDR2 is SVGAGI. V was clipped by 0 bases and J by 0 bases, with 4 bases between them.

This chain uses TRBV6-1 with TRBJ2-3, with 8 nucleotides matching TRBD1. Per germline, CDR1 MNHNS and CDR2 SASEGT. V shed 2 bases and J 5 bases; nucleotides not matched to a gene: 6. This CDR3 comprises 15 residues. CDR3 loop: CASSERQGMVDTQYF. CDR3 bases: TGTGCCAGCAGTGAACGACAGGGGATGGTAGATACGCAGTATTTT.

Remarks on this clone: One end of the junction is discordant with germline, which a read error may explain. This chain joins TRBV3-1 (or the pseudogene TRBV3-2) and TRBJ2-7, with a tentative D call TRBD1 (5 bases). Per germline, CDR1 LGHDT and CDR2 YNNKEL (reference sequence). There are 13 residues in the CDR3. The CDR3 sequence: CASTQGKGDEQYF. For the CDR3, the DNA is TGTGCCAGCACCCAAGGAAAAGGGGACGAGCAGTACTTC.

The rearrangement links TRBV5-4 to TRBJ1-4; D ambiguous. Germline CDR1 SGHNT, CDR2 YYREEE (reference sequence). Trimming took off 2 bases at V and 5 bases at J, with 10 bases between the two ends. The CDR3 is made up of 14 amino acids. The CDR3: CASSFGQENEKLFF. CDR3 DNA: TGTGCCAGCAGCTTTGGGCAGGAAAATGAAAAACTGTTTTTT.

This clone was recorded once. The chain couples TRBV4-1 to TRBJ1-4; D perhaps matches TRBD1 (5 bases). Trimming stripped 0 bases from V and 8 bases from J, with 13 bases between. Per germline, CDR1 MGHRA and CDR2 YSYEKL. The CDR3 spans 15 residues. The CDR3 DNA sequence: TGCGCCAGCAGCCAAGATAAGGACTGGGACGAAAAACTGTTTTTT. Translated, it gives CASSQDKDWDEKLFF.

The rearrangement links TRBV28 to TRBJ2-7; D not resolved. This CDR3 spans 12 amino acids. Germline values: CDR1 MDHEN, CDR2 SYDVKM. The V and J ends lost 5 bases and 6 bases respectively, with 11 bases between them. For the CDR3, the DNA is TGTGCCAGCAGTCCCCCTGGGGTCGAGCAGTACTTC. Amino acids: CASSPPGVEQYF.

The CDR3 here is CASSPLRTGGNQPQHF. The CDR3 DNA follows: TGTGCCAGCTCACCACTACGGACGGGGGGAAATCAGCCCCAGCATTTT. The chain employs TRBV18 and TRBJ1-5; possible D gene TRBD1, 5 bases. This CDR3 comprises 16 residues. The germline V gene has CDR1 KGHSH and CDR2 LQKENI. Trimming removed 1 base from V and 4 bases from J, with 14 bases in between. The complete variable domain, with remaining parts taken from reference TRBV18 and TRBJ1-5, reads NAGVMQNPRHLVRRRGQEARLRCSPMKGHSHVYWYRQLPEEGLKFMVYLQKENIIDESGMPKERFSAEFPKEGPSILRIQQVVRGDSAAYFCASSPLRTGGNQPQHFGDGTRLSIL.

The chain uses TRBV5-4 and TRBJ2-5, with 10 bases lining up with TRBD2. J gave up 5 bases and V 2 bases, and 6 bases lay outside the gene matches. CDR3 length: 15 amino acids. CDR1 and CDR2 from the germline V gene are SGHNT and YYREEE (reference sequence). The CDR3 here is CASSLKRGGGETQYF. The CDR3 bases are TGTGCCAGCAGCTTAAAGCGGGGGGGCGGCGAGACCCAGTACTTC.

J is TRBJ1-2 and V is TRBV5-4, with 9 bases identical to TRBD1. This CDR3 spans 14 amino acids. The V segment lost 0 bases and the J segment 6 bases; nucleotides outside the gene matches: 3. CDR1 and CDR2 (germline): SGHNT, YYREEE (reference sequence). For the CDR3, the DNA is TGTGCCAGCAGCTTGGGGACAGGGGATAATGGCTACACCTTC. This translates into CASSLGTGDNGYTF.

This clone turned up a few times. The chain joins TRBV5-4 to TRBJ2-3; D is uncertain. Germline values: CDR1 SGHNT, CDR2 YYREEE (reference sequence). Trimming cost V 2 bases and J 2 bases, with 9 bases left between them. The CDR3 is made up of 14 amino acids. The CDR3 region has the DNA TGTGCCAGCAGCTTAGGTGGATCCACAGATACGCAGTATTTT. This codes for CASSLGGSTDTQYF.

The chain employs TRBV5-1 and TRBJ1-2; TRBD1 matches at 9 bases. Germline CDR1 reads SGHRS; CDR2 reads YFSETQ. This CDR3 has 15 residues. Trimming removed 4 bases from V and 1 base from J; junction bases left unmatched: 5. In nucleotides, the CDR3 is TGCGCCAGCAGCCCAAACAGGGGGCGTAACTATGGCTACACCTTC. This sequence encodes CASSPNRGRNYGYTF.

V usage is TRBV4-2 and J usage is TRBJ2-7; 12 nucleotides match TRBD2. V trimming: 3 bases; J trimming: 7 bases; junction bases outside the gene matches: 7. CDR3 length: 15 amino acids. Germline-derived CDR1 and CDR2 are LGHNA and YNFKEQ. CDR3 coding DNA: TGTGCCAGCAGCCAGAAGACTAGCGGGAGTCGGGAGCAGTACTTC. It is translated as CASSQKTSGSREQYF.

The chain employs TRBV3-1 (or the pseudogene TRBV3-2) and TRBJ2-7, with 11 nucleotides matching TRBD2. The CDR3 consists of 17 residues. V was clipped by 6 bases and J by 3 bases; unmatched bases: 13. The germline V gene encodes CDR1 LGHDT and CDR2 YNNKEL (reference sequence). The DNA of the CDR3 is TGTGCCAGCAGTGGGGGAGGGACTAGCGGATACTACTACGAGCAGTACTTC. As protein: CASSGGGTSGYYYEQYF.

The chain uses TRBV7-2 and TRBJ2-5; D perhaps matches TRBD1 (5 bases). With 3 bases removed from V and 4 bases from J, the gap between germline ends came to 12 bases. The CDR3 runs 14 residues. Germline V gene data show CDR1 as SGHTA and CDR2 as FQGNSA. In DNA, the CDR3 is TGTGCCAGCAGCTTTGGACATAGAATAGAGACCCAGTACTTC. This encodes CASSFGHRIETQYF.

V usage is TRBV25-1 and J usage is TRBJ1-5; D unresolved. With 2 bases removed from V and 2 bases from J, the gap between germline ends came to 10 bases. The CDR3 extends over 15 amino acids. The germline V gene has CDR1 MGHDK and CDR2 SYGVNS. In DNA form, the CDR3 reads TGTGCCAGCAGTGAAGGGAGTTGGGGCAATCAGCCCCAGCATTTT. This codes for CASSEGSWGNQPQHF.

The rearrangement uses TRBV21-1 and TRBJ1-2; TRBD1 was called by the table and not checked on the DNA. TRBV21-1 is recorded as a pseudogene. CDR3 length equals 15 residues. The CDR3 sequence is CASRRDRASNYGYTF. CDR3 DNA: TGTGCCAGCAGGCGGGACAGGGCTTCTAACTATGGCTACACCTTC.